This TCR beta chain was retrieved from a study of regulatory T cells in long-lasting Graves disease. Study-wide context: Antithyroid drug intake by newly diagnosed Graves' patients had lasted under 3 months.

Overall study findings and caveats: Persistent disease samples used TRBV28, TRBJ1-2 and TRBJ2-5 preferentially.

Time point in this sample: newly diagnosed GD, antithyroid drugs for less than 3 months. From RNA extracted from PBMCs, the TCR library was made. The CDR3 runs to 14 residues. The V and J ends lost 5 bases and 8 bases respectively, with 16 bases between them. Germline CDR1 MDHEN, CDR2 SYDVKM. To note about this clonotype: Its specificity is unknown.

Assembly of TCR beta libraries relied on iRepertoire HTBI primers together with Arm-PCR of CDR3 regions. TCRdb redid the calling of the multiplex PCR reads with MiXCR, one entry per CDR3 protein. This table holds 550,000 to 650,000 distinct CDR3 sequences, roughly 16% found once. These records were also assigned to another study, of T cells in Graves' hyperthyroidism and ophthalmopathy.

The sample consisted of peripheral blood mononuclear cells (PBMCs), taken at new diagnosis, from a patient treated with antithyroid drugs. The V call is TRBV28, the J call TRBJ2-4; D possibly corresponds to TRBD1 (6 bases). The clonotype was recovered from a man between 18 and 35 years old with Graves disease. CDR3: CASSPQGSGHIQYF. The DNA of the CDR3 is TGTGCCAGCAGTCCACAGGGATCCGGACACATTCAGTACTTC.